This TCR beta chain came from a study of shared clonotypes between healthy human individuals (dated by TCRdb to the early 2020s). Study-level background: The cohort comprised a couple of women and a few men aged 18 to 49 years. Blood TCR repertoires of four to six healthy adults were deeply sequenced to estimate repertoire size and the extent of clonotype sharing between individuals. For each donor, CD4 naive and CD4 memory were each run on three plates, CD8 naive on two plates, and CD8 memory on one plate. To increase sequencing depth and limit assay-specific biases, TCR repertoire library preparation and sequencing were carried out by different laboratories using diverse techniques. Leukapheresis yielded between about 0.94 and 10 billion PBMCs per donor. What the work shows at the level of the full study, not this receptor alone: Sampling was restricted to blood, and TCR repertoires in tissue are likely to differ from TCR repertoires in blood. Pairwise subsampling led to the expectation that sequencing depth would affect the degree of clonotype sharing among donors. Rarefaction of sorted-subset datasets indicated incomplete sequencing despite the large sequencing depth. Sharing across a few donors was observed for 4.5% to 6.5% of naive CD4, around 3.5% of naive CD8, 2.3% of memory CD4, and about 0.4% of memory CD8 clonotypes. Clonotypes shared by all four sorted-subset donors showed higher generation probabilities than non-shared clonotypes. The small number of donors limited the genetic and exposure-history diversity represented. Estimated clonotype richness was generally larger for naive than for memory subsets.

V gives up 0 bases and J gives up 2 bases, and the segment between their germline ends measures 2 bases. There are 12 amino acids in the CDR3, from cysteine to phenylalanine inclusive. The sequence is cut down to CDR3 DNA, 36 bases in frame from base 1. As encoded in the germline V gene, CDR1 is MNHNS while CDR2 is SASEGT. Using the deep immunoSEQ assay, multiplex PCR amplified TCR CDR3 regions from genomic DNA. Genomic DNA extracted from each cell subset was distributed evenly over all wells of several immunoSEQ 96-well plates, and each plate served as one replicate. Each replicate PCR for sorted subsets received approximately 200 ng genomic DNA, equal to 28,000 or so T cell genomes. Purified libraries were measured with a Qubit 3.0 fluorometer, size-checked on a Bioanalyzer 2100, and measured again with the KAPA Library Quantification kit. Each immunoSEQ 96-well plate was sequenced on its own single-read 150-cycle Illumina NextSeq 550 flow cell. As for how the authors treated the data: Because the immunoSEQ output included only junctional sequences and no quality scores, the filtering could not be the same as the filtering used for full-length reads. Sequences were annotated with PyIR, a Python wrapper for IgBLAST v1.9, and V/J genes and CDR3 were assigned using IMGT germline references. Reads were filtered out if the reads had weak V/J assignments (E-value above 1e-6), no CDR3, stop codons, out-of-frame junctions, or ambiguous translated residues. A V3J clonotype was defined by an identical inferred V gene, J gene, and CDR3 amino acid sequence. To compute the percentage overlap between repertoires, the number of shared unique clonotypes was divided by the size of the smaller repertoire. RTK rarefaction, the Chao1 estimator, and Recon v2.1 estimates of unobserved clonotypes were used to assess repertoire richness. Generation probabilities were computed with OLGA for all TCRbeta clonotypes obtained by the gDNA method from a handful of donors. TCRdb's version of the immuneACCESS table is confined to in-frame rearrangements and falls short of the full clone set. An unresolved V gene accounts for under half of the shortfall where checked; the remainder is of unknown origin. That table gives V, J and clone size, and the DNA gave D and trimming. This sample holds 650,000 to 750,000 clones; 72% were observed only once. Approximately 1.8% of the sample is in the top ten clones.

The donors were healthy, HIV-negative adults who had no recently reported acute infections or vaccinations. Only Caucasian adults living in Nashville, Tennessee, USA were represented among the donors. CD4+ T cells were enriched by magnetic negative selection, after which naive cells were positively selected on CD45RA and the negative fraction was taken as the memory subset. After blood collection by leukapheresis, PBMCs were isolated using Ficoll-Histopaque density gradient centrifugation and then cryopreserved in the vapor phase of liquid nitrogen. Purity and quantity of every magnetically sorted T cell population were checked by analytical flow cytometry. Genomic DNA was isolated from each sorted fraction and quantified by UV absorbance on a Nanodrop 2000c. Concerning this clone: Its antigen specificity is not known. Base qualities are not provided; no much larger clone lies one nucleotide away. Other DNA sequences from this sample encode an identical CDR3 as well.

Sequencing was performed on memory CD4+ T cells sorted from blood. The cell subset or site label on this specimen signifies: CD45RA-negative fraction. The chain uses TRBV6-1 and TRBJ2-7, with the D gene not confidently named. This sequence originates from a woman in her 30s in good health. The nucleotide sequence reads TGTGCCAGCAGTGAAGCGCCCTACGAGCAGTACTTC. Its translation reads: CASSEAPYEQYF.